This T cell receptor (beta chain) was documented in a study of CD8 T cells in ankylosing spondylitis. The CDR3 loop spans 16 amino acids. Germline-derived CDR1 and CDR2 are LNHDA and SQIVND (reference sequence). V lost 5 bases and J lost 3; bases outside the gene matches: 11. This clonotype was counted between two and nine times. Its specificity is not known. TCRdb processed the 5' RACE reads anew with MiXCR; each CDR3 protein has one entry. This table holds some 150,000 distinct CDR3 sequences, 11% found once. Notes on the study in general: Reportedly, disease-linked clones are significantly enriched in ankylosing spondylitis patients' matched synovial fluid. Clones linked with disease were CD8+ and fairly uncommon in the peripheral blood. A motif of fewer than ten highly homologous TCR beta variants was seen as apparently characteristic of ankylosing spondylitis blood.

The sequenced sample was blood, either unsorted or a sorted T cell fraction (not recorded which). The receptor was isolated from a female donor with ankylosing spondylitis or in good health (not recorded which). V and J are TRBV19 and TRBJ1-1, with 8 bases identical to TRBD1. CDR3 residues: CASSFHPTGVDTEAFF. In DNA, the CDR3 is TGTGCCAGTAGTTTCCACCCGACAGGGGTGGACACTGAAGCTTTCTTT.